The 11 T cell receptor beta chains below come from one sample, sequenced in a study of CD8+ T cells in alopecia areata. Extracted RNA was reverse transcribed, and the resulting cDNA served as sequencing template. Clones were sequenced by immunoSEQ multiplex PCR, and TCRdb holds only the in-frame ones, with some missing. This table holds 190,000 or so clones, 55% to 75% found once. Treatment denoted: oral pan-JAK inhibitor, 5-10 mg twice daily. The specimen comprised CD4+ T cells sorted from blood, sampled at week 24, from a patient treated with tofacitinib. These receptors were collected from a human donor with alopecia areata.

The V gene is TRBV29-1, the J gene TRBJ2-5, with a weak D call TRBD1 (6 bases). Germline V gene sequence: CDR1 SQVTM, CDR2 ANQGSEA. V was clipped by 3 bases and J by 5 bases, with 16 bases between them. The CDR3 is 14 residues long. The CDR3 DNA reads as TGCAGCGTTGAGCCGGACAGCTCGGGGGAGACCCAGTACTTC. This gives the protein CSVEPDSSGETQYF.

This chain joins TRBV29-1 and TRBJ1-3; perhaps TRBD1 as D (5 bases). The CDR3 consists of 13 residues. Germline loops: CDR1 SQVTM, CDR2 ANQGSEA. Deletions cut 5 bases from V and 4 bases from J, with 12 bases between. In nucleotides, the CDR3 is TGCAGCGTTTCTCGCGGGACGGGAAACACCATATATTTT. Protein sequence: CSVSRGTGNTIYF. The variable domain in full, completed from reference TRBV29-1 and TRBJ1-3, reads SAVISQKPSRDICQRGTSLTIQCQVDSQVTMMFWYRQQPGQSLTLIATANQGSEATYESGFVIDKFPISRPNLTFSTLTVSNMSPEDSSIYLCSVSRGTGNTIYFGEGSWLTVV.

CDR3 loop: CASSIKFSGANVLTF. The CDR3 DNA is TGTGCCAGTAGTATAAAATTTTCTGGGGCCAACGTCCTGACTTTC. This chain links TRBV19 with TRBJ2-6; D is undetermined. V was clipped by 2 bases and J by 1 base, with 6 bases between them. Germline V gives CDR1 LNHDA, CDR2 SQIVND (reference sequence). The CDR3 contains 15 residues.

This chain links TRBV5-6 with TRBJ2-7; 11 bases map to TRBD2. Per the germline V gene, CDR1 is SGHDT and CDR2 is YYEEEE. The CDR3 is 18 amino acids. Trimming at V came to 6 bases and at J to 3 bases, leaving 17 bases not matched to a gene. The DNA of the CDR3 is TGTGCCAGCACCCTTTCGATCCGACTAGCGGGGAGCCGCTACGAGCAGTACTTC. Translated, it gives CASTLSIRLAGSRYEQYF.

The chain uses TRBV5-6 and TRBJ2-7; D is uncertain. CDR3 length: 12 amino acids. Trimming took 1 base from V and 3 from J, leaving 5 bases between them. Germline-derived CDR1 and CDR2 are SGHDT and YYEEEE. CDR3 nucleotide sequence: TGTGCCAGCAGCTTGAGGCGCTACGAGCAGTACTTC. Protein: CASSLRRYEQYF.

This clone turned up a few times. CDR3 region: CASSIMAGELFF. In DNA, the CDR3 is TGTGCCAGCAGTATAATGGCCGGGGAGCTGTTTTTT. The chain combines TRBV28 with TRBJ2-2; no definite D call. V was clipped by 5 bases and J by 6 bases, with 7 bases between them. Germline-derived CDR1 and CDR2 are MDHEN and SYDVKM. The CDR3 runs to 12 residues.

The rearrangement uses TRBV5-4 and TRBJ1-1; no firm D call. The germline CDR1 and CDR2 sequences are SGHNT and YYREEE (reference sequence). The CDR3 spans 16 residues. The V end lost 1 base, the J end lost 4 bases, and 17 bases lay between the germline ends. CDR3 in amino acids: CASSLPGRAVGTEAFF. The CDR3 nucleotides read TGTGCCAGCAGCTTGCCCGGGAGAGCGGTCGGCACTGAAGCTTTCTTT.

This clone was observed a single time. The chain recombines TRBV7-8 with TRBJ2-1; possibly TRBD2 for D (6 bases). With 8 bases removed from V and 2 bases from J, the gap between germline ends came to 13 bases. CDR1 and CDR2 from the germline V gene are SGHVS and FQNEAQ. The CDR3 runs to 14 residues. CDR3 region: CASGLSGTYNEQFF. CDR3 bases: TGTGCCAGCGGACTTAGCGGAACCTACAATGAGCAGTTCTTC.

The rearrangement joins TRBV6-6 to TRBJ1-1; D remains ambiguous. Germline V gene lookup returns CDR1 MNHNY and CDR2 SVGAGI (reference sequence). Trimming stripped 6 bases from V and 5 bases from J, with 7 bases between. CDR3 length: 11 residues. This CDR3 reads CASRGETEAFF. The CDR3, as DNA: TGTGCCAGCAGGGGCGAAACTGAAGCTTTCTTT.

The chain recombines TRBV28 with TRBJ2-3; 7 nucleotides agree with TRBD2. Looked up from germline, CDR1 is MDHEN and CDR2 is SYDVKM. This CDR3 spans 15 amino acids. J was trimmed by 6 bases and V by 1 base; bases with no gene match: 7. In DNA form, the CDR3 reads TGTGCCAGCAGTTTATCCGGGGGGAGCTGGGATACGCAGTATTTT. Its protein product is CASSLSGGSWDTQYF.

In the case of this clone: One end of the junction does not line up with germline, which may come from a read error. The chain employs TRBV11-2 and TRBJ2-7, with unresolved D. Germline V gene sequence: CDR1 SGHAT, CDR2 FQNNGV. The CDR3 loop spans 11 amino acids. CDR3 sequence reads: CASSLDSAREF. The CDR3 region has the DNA TGTGCCAGCAGCTTAGACTCGGCGAGAGAGTTC.